The 19 T cell receptor beta chains below all came from one sample that was sequenced in a study of shared clonotypes between healthy human individuals. Sequencing was performed with immunoSEQ multiplex PCR; in TCRdb, only in-frame clones are kept and a portion is missing. The sample includes 1,500,000 or so clones, about 98.5% seen only once; the top ten take over 0.3%. Sequencing was done on a sample of naive CD4+ T cells sorted from blood. Described subset: CD45RA+ positively selected. Receptors were obtained from a man aged 30-40 years in good health.

J is TRBJ2-7 and V is TRBV5-6, with a weak D call TRBD2 (5 bases). This CDR3 is 17 amino acids long. The germline V gene encodes CDR1 SGHDT and CDR2 YYEEEE. Deletions cut 3 bases from V and 4 bases from J, with 23 bases between. For the CDR3, the DNA is TGTGCCAGCAGCTCTGCCTTCCCACGGGAAGTTAGGTACGAGCAGTACTTC. Residues: CASSSAFPREVRYEQYF.

This clone was found once. The genes are TRBV25-1 and TRBJ2-7; a possible D gene is TRBD1 (5 bases). This CDR3 region has 11 residues. The V end lost 4 bases, the J end lost 10 bases, and 11 bases lay between the germline ends. Per germline, CDR1 MGHDK and CDR2 SYGVNS. The CDR3 DNA reads as TGTGCCAGCAGTGGTGGGGCGGCTCAGTACTTC. Its translation is CASSGGAAQYF.

The chain joins TRBV28 to TRBJ2-3; a possible D gene is TRBD2 (6 bases). The CDR3 length is 12 residues. The V and J ends lost 10 bases and 4 bases respectively, with 12 bases between them. CDR1 and CDR2 from the germline V gene are MDHEN and SYDVKM. The CDR3 DNA reads TGTGCCACCGGGGGACTTGCAGATACGCAGTATTTT. Its protein is CATGGLADTQYF. The full variable domain, in which reference TRBV28 and TRBJ2-3 provide the parts outside the CDR3, is DVKVTQSSRYLVKRTGEKVFLECVQDMDHENMFWYRQDPGLGLRLIYFSYDVKMKEKGDIPEGYSVSREKKERFSLILESASTNQTSMYLCATGGLADTQYFGPGTRLTVL.

V and J are TRBV5-1 and TRBJ2-3; 7 bases align to TRBD1. The CDR3 covers 15 residues. The V gene end was trimmed by 4 bases and the J gene end by 2 bases; junction bases not matched to a gene: 7. Germline V CDR1 and CDR2: SGHRS, YFSETQ. CDR3 sequence (DNA): TGCGCCAGCAGCCACCGGGACAGAAACACAGATACGCAGTATTTT. Its translation is CASSHRDRNTDTQYF.

This chain uses TRBV5-1 with TRBJ2-5, with D perhaps TRBD2 (6 bases). This CDR3 spans 14 amino acids. Germline CDR1 is SGHRS and CDR2 is YFSETQ. V was pared by 6 bases and J by 5 bases, with 17 bases between. CDR3 in DNA: TGCGCCAGCACCGAGACCATTGGGAGGGAGACCCAGTACTTC. Its translation: CASTETIGRETQYF.

The V gene is TRBV27, the J gene TRBJ2-7, with D possibly being TRBD2 (6 bases). The CDR3 has 16 residues. V shed 5 bases and J shed 2 bases, with 19 bases lying between them. Per the germline V gene, CDR1 is MNHEY and CDR2 is SMNVEV (reference sequence). The CDR3 DNA is TGTGCCAGCAGTACTTATCCCCGGGACTTAACCTACGAGCAGTACTTC. Translating gives CASSTYPRDLTYEQYF.

This CDR3 reads CASSQEGGLGEQFF. CDR3 DNA sequence: TGTGCCAGCTCACAGGAGGGAGGTTTGGGTGAGCAGTTCTTC. The chain is built from TRBV18 and TRBJ2-1, with D possibly being TRBD2 (6 bases). V was pared by 4 bases and J by 9 bases, with 16 bases between. The CDR3 spans 14 residues. CDR1 is KGHSH and CDR2 is LQKENI in the germline V gene.

The chain joins TRBV7-6 to TRBJ1-3; no firm D call. Germline lookup yields CDR1 SGHVS and CDR2 FNYEAQ. Trimming took 2 bases from V and 0 from J, leaving 8 bases between them. The CDR3 extends over 15 amino acids. The CDR3 loop is CASSLYSDSGNTIYF. The DNA of the CDR3 is TGTGCCAGCAGCTTATACAGCGACTCTGGAAACACCATATATTTT.

This CDR3 is CASGLGASADNEQFF. The DNA for the CDR3 is TGTGCTAGTGGTTTGGGGGCTAGCGCAGACAATGAGCAGTTCTTC. This rearrangement joins TRBV12-5 to TRBJ2-1; weak D call: TRBD2 (6 bases). Germline V gene data show CDR1 as LGHNT and CDR2 as FRNRAP. V was shortened by 1 base and J by 5 bases, with 12 bases between the two germline ends. The CDR3 length is 15 residues.

A single count supports this clone. The rearrangement links TRBV5-4 to TRBJ2-2, with TRBD1 matching over 9 bases. Germline V lookup: CDR1 SGHNT, CDR2 YYREEE (reference sequence). CDR3 length equals 15 residues. V lost 6 bases and J lost 7; bases outside the gene matches: 10. CDR3 sequence: CASTRGTGYDGELFF. The CDR3, as DNA: TGTGCCAGCACCAGAGGGACAGGGTACGACGGGGAGCTGTTTTTT.

The V and J genes are TRBV30 and TRBJ2-7, with a tentative D call TRBD2 (6 bases). This CDR3 has 15 residues. Germline CDR1 is GTSNPN and CDR2 is SVGIG (reference sequence). The V end lost 0 bases, the J end lost 8 bases, and 20 bases lay between the germline ends. CDR3 sequence reads: CAWSVRGGGDSKQYF. The CDR3 nucleotides read TGTGCCTGGAGTGTACGGGGAGGAGGGGACTCGAAGCAGTACTTC.

The rearrangement uses TRBV11-2 and TRBJ1-4; D unresolved. Germline V CDR1 and CDR2: SGHAT, FQNNGV. The length of the CDR3 is 13 residues. V dropped 5 bases and J dropped 8 bases, with 12 bases sitting between them. As DNA, the CDR3 is TGTGCCAGCAGCGTCGGTAGGACGGAAAAACTGTTTTTT. Its translation: CASSVGRTEKLFF.

The chain links TRBV18 to TRBJ2-1, with TRBD1 identical over 10 bases. CDR3 length equals 14 residues. V lost 6 bases and J lost 8; bases outside the gene matches: 7. Germline V gene lookup returns CDR1 KGHSH and CDR2 LQKENI. The CDR3 sequence: CASSRTTGGDEQFF. The CDR3, as DNA: TGTGCCAGCTCCCGCACGACAGGGGGCGATGAGCAGTTCTTC.

The chain uses TRBV5-1 and TRBJ1-1; 8 bases line up with TRBD1. This CDR3 region has 14 residues. The V gene's germline CDR1 is SGHRS and CDR2 YFSETQ. The junction had 3 bases not matched to a gene; V was cut back by 4 bases and J by 1 base. In DNA, the CDR3 is TGCGCCAGCAGCAGAGACAGGGGGAACACTGAAGCTTTCTTT. The encoded protein is CASSRDRGNTEAFF.

V and J are TRBV25-1 and TRBJ2-7; TRBD1 aligns across 12 bases. The CDR3 totals 14 residues. V lost 4 bases to trimming and J lost 8 bases; unmatched junction nucleotides: 6. In germline, CDR1 is MGHDK, CDR2 SYGVNS. DNA of the CDR3: TGTGCCAGCAGTGCGGGACAGGGGGCGATCAAGCAGTACTTC. It yields the protein CASSAGQGAIKQYF.

The chain is built from TRBV5-1 and TRBJ2-5; D not certain. The CDR3 extends over 13 amino acids. Per germline, CDR1 SGHRS and CDR2 YFSETQ. V was cut by 5 bases and J by 2 bases, with 10 bases left in between. CDR3 region: CASRPVTQETQYF. DNA for the CDR3: TGCGCCAGCAGGCCCGTGACACAAGAGACCCAGTACTTC. Based on the CDR3 plus reference TRBV5-1 and TRBJ2-5, the full variable domain is KAGVTQTPRYLIKTRGQQVTLSCSPISGHRSVSWYQQTPGQGLQFLFEYFSETQRNKGNFPGRFSGRQFSNSRSEMNVSTLELGDSALYLCASRPVTQETQYFGPGTRLLVL.

As for this clone: This sample includes further DNA sequences coding for the same CDR3. V and J are TRBV18 and TRBJ1-5; a weak D match, TRBD1 (6 bases). Germline V lookup: CDR1 KGHSH, CDR2 LQKENI. Trimming took 2 bases from V and 3 from J, leaving 8 bases between them. CDR3 length equals 14 residues. CDR3 sequence: CASSPGQPNQPQHF. DNA of the CDR3: TGTGCCAGCTCACCAGGACAGCCCAATCAGCCCCAGCATTTT. The complete variable domain, with remaining parts taken from reference TRBV18 and TRBJ1-5, reads NAGVMQNPRHLVRRRGQEARLRCSPMKGHSHVYWYRQLPEEGLKFMVYLQKENIIDESGMPKERFSAEFPKEGPSILRIQQVVRGDSAAYFCASSPGQPNQPQHFGDGTRLSIL.

The rearrangement links TRBV6-5 to TRBJ2-7; 7 bases align to TRBD1. V was pared by 6 bases and J by 2 bases, with 7 bases of the junction left unmatched. CDR1 MNHEY and CDR2 SVGAGI come from the germline V gene. The CDR3 contains 14 residues. CDR3 region: CASRTRDRTYEQYF. CDR3 DNA sequence: TGTGCCAGCAGAACTCGGGACAGAACCTACGAGCAGTACTTC.

The chain joins TRBV28 to TRBJ2-2; perhaps TRBD2 as D (6 bases). This CDR3 is built from 14 residues. Germline CDR1 is MDHEN and CDR2 is SYDVKM. V was clipped by 5 bases and J by 5 bases, with 12 bases between them. DNA of the CDR3: TGTGCCAGCAGTCAGCCCGGGGGAACCGGGGAGCTGTTTTTT. Translated: CASSQPGGTGELFF. Variable domain in full (rest from reference TRBV28 and TRBJ2-2): DVKVTQSSRYLVKRTGEKVFLECVQDMDHENMFWYRQDPGLGLRLIYFSYDVKMKEKGDIPEGYSVSREKKERFSLILESASTNQTSMYLCASSQPGGTGELFFGEGSRLTVL.